Sequencing of this TCR beta chain was carried out in a study of T cells and Merkel cell carcinoma outcomes. Study-level points and caveats: Repertoire plus T-cell density reportedly predicted Merkel cell carcinoma outcomes.

Measured with immunoSEQ multiplex PCR; TCRdb has only the in-frame clones, and not every one. The sample has about 5,000 clones, around 83% seen once; the top ten hold about 5%. CDR1 is SNHLY and CDR2 is FYNNEI in the germline V gene. The CDR3 spans 14 residues. V was pared by 7 bases and J by 0 bases, with 13 bases between. About this clone itself: Its antigen is currently unknown.

V is TRBV2 and J is TRBJ2-7, with unresolved D. This clonotype was obtained from a human donor with Merkel cell carcinoma. Sequencing input: tumor tissue from Merkel cell carcinoma. The CDR3 sequence: CASTPERDSYEQYF. CDR3 coding DNA: TGTGCCAGCACCCCTGAGCGAGACTCCTACGAGCAGTACTTC.